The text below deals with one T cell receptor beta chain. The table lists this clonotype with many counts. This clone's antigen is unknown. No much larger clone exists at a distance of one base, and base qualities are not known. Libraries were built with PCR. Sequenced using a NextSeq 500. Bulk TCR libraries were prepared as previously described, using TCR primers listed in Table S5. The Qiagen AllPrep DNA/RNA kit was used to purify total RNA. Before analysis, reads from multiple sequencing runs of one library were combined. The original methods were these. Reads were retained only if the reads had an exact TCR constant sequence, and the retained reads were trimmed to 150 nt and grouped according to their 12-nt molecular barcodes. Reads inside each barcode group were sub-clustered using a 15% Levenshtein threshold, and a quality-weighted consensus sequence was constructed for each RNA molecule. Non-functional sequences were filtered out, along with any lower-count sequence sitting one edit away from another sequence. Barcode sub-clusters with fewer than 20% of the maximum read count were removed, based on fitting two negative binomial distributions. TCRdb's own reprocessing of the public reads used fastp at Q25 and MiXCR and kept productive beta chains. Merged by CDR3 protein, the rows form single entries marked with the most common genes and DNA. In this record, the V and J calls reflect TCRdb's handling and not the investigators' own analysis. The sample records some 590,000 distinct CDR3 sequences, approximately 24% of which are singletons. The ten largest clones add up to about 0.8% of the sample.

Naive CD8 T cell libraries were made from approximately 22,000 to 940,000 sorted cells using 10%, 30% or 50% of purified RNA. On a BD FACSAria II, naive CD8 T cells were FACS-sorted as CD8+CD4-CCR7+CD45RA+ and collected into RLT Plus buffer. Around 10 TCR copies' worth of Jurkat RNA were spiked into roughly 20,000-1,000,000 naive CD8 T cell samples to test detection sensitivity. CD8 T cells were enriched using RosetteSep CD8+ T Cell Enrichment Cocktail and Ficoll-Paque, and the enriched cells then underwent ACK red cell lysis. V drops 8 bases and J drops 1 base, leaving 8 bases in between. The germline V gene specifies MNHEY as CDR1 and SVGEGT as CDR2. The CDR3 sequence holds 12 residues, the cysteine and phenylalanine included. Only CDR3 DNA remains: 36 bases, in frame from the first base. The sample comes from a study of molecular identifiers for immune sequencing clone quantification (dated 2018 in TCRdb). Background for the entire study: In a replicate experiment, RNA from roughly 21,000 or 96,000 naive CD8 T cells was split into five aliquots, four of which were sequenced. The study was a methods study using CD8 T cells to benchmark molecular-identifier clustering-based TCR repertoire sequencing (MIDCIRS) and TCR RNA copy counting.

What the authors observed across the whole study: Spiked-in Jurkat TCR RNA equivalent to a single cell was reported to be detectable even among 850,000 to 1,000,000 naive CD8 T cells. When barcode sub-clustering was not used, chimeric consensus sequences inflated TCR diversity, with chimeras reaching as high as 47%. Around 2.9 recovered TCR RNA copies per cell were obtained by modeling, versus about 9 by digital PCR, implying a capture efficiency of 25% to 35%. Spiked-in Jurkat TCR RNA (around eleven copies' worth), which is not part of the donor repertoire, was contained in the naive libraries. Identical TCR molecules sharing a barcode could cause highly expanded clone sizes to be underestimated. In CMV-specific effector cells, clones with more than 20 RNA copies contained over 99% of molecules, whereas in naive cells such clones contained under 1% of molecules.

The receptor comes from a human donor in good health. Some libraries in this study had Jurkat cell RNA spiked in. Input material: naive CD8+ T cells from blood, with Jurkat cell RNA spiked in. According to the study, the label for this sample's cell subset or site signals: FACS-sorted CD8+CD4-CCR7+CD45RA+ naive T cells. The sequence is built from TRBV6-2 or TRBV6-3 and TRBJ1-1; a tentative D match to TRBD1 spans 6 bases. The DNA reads TGTGCCAGCGAGACAGGGAACACTGAAGCTTTCTTT. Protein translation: CASETGNTEAFF.